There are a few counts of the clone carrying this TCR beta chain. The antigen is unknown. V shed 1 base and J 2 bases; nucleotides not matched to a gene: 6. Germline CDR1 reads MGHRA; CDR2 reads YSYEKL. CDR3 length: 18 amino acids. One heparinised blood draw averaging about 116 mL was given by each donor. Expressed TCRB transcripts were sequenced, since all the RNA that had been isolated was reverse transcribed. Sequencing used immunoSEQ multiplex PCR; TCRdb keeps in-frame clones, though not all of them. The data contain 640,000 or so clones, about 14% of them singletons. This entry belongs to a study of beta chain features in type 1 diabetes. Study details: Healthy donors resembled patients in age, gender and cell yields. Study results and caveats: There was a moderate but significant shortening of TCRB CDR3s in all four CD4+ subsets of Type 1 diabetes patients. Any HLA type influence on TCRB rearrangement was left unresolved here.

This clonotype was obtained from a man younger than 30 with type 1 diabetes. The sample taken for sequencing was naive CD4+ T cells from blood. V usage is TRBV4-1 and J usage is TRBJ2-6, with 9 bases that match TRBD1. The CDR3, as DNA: TGCGCCAGCAGCCAAGGGAACAGGGGGCCGACTGGGGCCAACGTCCTGACTTTC. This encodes CASSQGNRGPTGANVLTF.